The 8 T cell receptor beta chains given below trace back to one sample, sequenced in a study of CD8+ T cells in alopecia areata. RNA was extracted and reverse transcribed into cDNA as the sequencing template. Only in-frame clones appear in the TCRdb table, and some are missing; sequencing was by immunoSEQ multiplex PCR. This sample comprises a few thousand clones, none seen once only. Regarding time point: mouse skin 6 weeks after grafting, around onset of hair loss. The material was skin, obtained at week 6. Receptor source: a C3H/HeJ mouse with alopecia areata. MHC haplotype here: H2-k.

This clone was counted many times. Gene names are the mouse ones. The read terminates 4 residues before the CDR3 end, so the remaining end is supplied by the germline J gene. The chain combines TRBV1 with TRBJ2-7; the D gene is possibly TRBD2 (5 bases). The CDR3 has 15 residues. V was pared by 3 bases and J by 0 bases, with 12 bases between. CDR1 and CDR2 from the germline V gene are NSQYPW and LRSPGD (reference sequence). CDR3 sequence reads: CTCSADGVSSYEQYF. CDR3 bases read: TGCACCTGCAGTGCCGATGGGGTGAGCTCCTAT. Based on the CDR3 plus reference TRBV1 and TRBJ2-7, the full variable domain is VTLLEQNPRWRLVPRGQAVNLRCILKNSQYPWMSWYQQDLQKQLQWLFTLRSPGDKEVKSLPGADYLATRVTDTELRLQVANMSQGRTLYCTCSADGVSSYEQYFGPGTRLTVL.

Concerning this clone: The genes are named according to mouse. The read terminates 4 residues ahead of where the CDR3 ends, so the germline J gene completes it. The chain is built from TRBV31 and TRBJ1-2; 8 nucleotides align to TRBD1. Germline-derived CDR1 and CDR2 are GKSSPN and SITVG. The V gene end was trimmed by 2 bases and the J gene end by 1 base; junction bases not matched to a gene: 3. This CDR3 is 14 amino acids long. The CDR3: CAWSSDRVNSDYTF. The CDR3 DNA, read in part, is TGTGCCTGGAGTTCGGACAGGGTAAACTCC.

This clone was observed a handful of times. One base separates it from a far larger clone, so it is likely a read error. Genes here carry mouse names. The read gets to within 4 residues of the CDR3 end, and the germline J gene fills in the rest. V and J are TRBV14 and TRBJ1-2; 9 nucleotides line up with TRBD1. This CDR3 is 13 amino acids long. CDR1 and CDR2 from the germline V gene are SGHDT and FRDEAV. The V and J ends lost 5 bases and 2 bases, in that order; junction bases with no gene match: 1. CDR3 DNA, as far as it was read: TGTGCCAGCAGCGGGACAGGGAACTCC. The encoded protein is CASSGTGNS. The entire CDR3 is CASSGTGNSDYTF.

In the case of this clone: Gene names are the mouse ones. The sequence runs out 4 residues before the end of the CDR3; the remainder is reconstructed from the germline J gene. V usage is TRBV13-3 and J usage is TRBJ2-2; TRBD2 agrees at 8 bases. V shed 2 bases and J 0 bases; nucleotides not matched to a gene: 6. Looked up from germline, CDR1 is NNHDY and CDR2 is SYVADS. CDR3 length equals 17 residues. The part of the CDR3 DNA that was read is TGTGCCAGCAGTGAGAGAACTGGGGGTCCAAACACCGGG. It is translated as CASSERTGGPNTG. The whole CDR3 region reads CASSERTGGPNTGQLYF.

This clone was detected a few times. Gene names refer to mouse genes. This chain's CDR3 is CASRQAGGYEQYF. The DNA read from the CDR3 is TGTGCCAGCAGACAGGCGGGGGGGTAT. This chain joins TRBV14 and TRBJ2-7, with TRBD2 matching over 7 bases. The read terminates 4 residues ahead of where the CDR3 ends, so the germline J gene completes it. Germline CDR1 and CDR2: SGHDT and FRDEAV. The CDR3 is 13 amino acids.

This clone was detected ten times or more. The gene names here belong to mouse. The sequence runs out 4 residues before the end of the CDR3; the remainder is reconstructed from the germline J gene. The chain uses TRBV13-2 and TRBJ2-7; possibly TRBD2 for D (6 bases). CDR1 and CDR2 (germline): NNHNN, SYGAGS (reference sequence). The length of the CDR3 is 14 residues. This chain's CDR3 is CASGDGGDPYEQYF. The sequenced part of the CDR3 DNA is TGTGCCAGCGGTGATGGGGGGGACCCTTAT.

This clone has a handful of counts. Mouse germline and gene names are used. The read ends 4 residues shy of where the CDR3 ends; the end is completed using the germline J gene. The chain carries TRBV13-1 and TRBJ2-1; 10 nucleotides align to TRBD1. Germline V gives CDR1 NSHNY, CDR2 SYGAGN. This CDR3 region has 16 residues. Trimming at V came to 0 bases and at J to 2 bases, leaving 2 bases not matched to a gene. CDR3 bases read: TGTGCCAGCAGTGATGAGGGGACAGGGGACTATGCT. As protein: CASSDEGTGDYA. The full-length CDR3 reads as CASSDEGTGDYAEQFF.

A remark on this clone: Gene names and germline refer to mouse. The sequenced fragment ends 4 residues before the CDR3 boundary, so the rest is inferred from the germline J gene. The chain couples TRBV31 to TRBJ2-1; tentative D call: TRBD2 (6 bases). The V end lost 3 bases, the J end lost 4 bases, and 16 bases lay between the germline ends. Per germline, CDR1 GKSSPN and CDR2 SITVG. This CDR3 comprises 15 residues. Incomplete CDR3 DNA: TGTGCCTGGAGACTCCGGGACGGGGGGTATGCT. It yields the protein CAWRLRDGGYA. The complete CDR3 reads CAWRLRDGGYAEQFF. The full variable domain, in which reference TRBV31 and TRBJ2-1 provide the parts outside the CDR3, is AQTIHQWPVAEIKAVGSPLSLGCTIKGKSSPNLYWYWQATGGTLQQLFYSITVGQVESVVQLNLSASRPKDDQFILSTEKLLLSHSGFYLCAWRLRDGGYAEQFFGPGTRLTVL.